This TCR beta chain was identified in a study of patients and donors after allogeneic stem cell transplantation. CDR1 is MNHEY, CDR2 SMNVEV, per germline (reference sequence). Trimming pared 5 bases from V and 4 bases from J, leaving 17 bases between. This CDR3 comprises 16 residues. This clonotype was picked up a small number of times. TCRdb reprocessed the RT-PCR reads with MiXCR, giving one entry per CDR3 protein. The sample gives about 150,000 distinct CDR3 sequences, roughly two fifths of which show up once; roughly 52% is in the top ten. The rearrangement uses TRBV27 and TRBJ2-2; perhaps TRBD2 as D (6 bases). The source material was blood, either unsorted or a sorted T cell fraction (not recorded which). This TCR derives from a human donor who was either an allogeneic HSCT recipient or a stem cell or donor lymphocyte infusion donor (not recorded which). It is not recorded whose cells these are; they may come from a transplant donor. The CDR3 DNA is TGTGCCAGCAGTCTGGGTGGGGGGTCGGGCACCGGGGAGCTGTTTTTT. Its translation is CASSLGGGSGTGELFF.